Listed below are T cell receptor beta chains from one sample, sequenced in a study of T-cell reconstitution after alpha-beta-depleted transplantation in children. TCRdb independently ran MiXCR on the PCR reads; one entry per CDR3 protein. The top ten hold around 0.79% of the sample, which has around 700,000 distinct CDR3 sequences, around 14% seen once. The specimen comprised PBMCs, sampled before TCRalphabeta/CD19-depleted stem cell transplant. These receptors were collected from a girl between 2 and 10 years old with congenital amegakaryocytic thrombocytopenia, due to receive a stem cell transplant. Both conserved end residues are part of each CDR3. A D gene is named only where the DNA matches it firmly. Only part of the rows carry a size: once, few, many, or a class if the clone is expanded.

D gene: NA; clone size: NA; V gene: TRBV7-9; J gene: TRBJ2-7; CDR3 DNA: TGTGCCAGCAGCTTCTGGGACGGGGGAGCCTACGAGCAGTACTTC; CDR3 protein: CASSFWDGGAYEQYF
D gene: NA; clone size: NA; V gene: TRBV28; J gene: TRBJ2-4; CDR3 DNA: TGTGCCAGCAATACATTTGTCGGGCGGGCCAAAAACATTCAGTACTTC; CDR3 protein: CASNTFVGRAKNIQYF
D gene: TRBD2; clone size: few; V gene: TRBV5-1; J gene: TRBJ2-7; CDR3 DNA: TGCGCCAGCAGCTTGTCTCCTAGCGGGAGCGGCTCCTACGAGCAGTACTTC; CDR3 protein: CASSLSPSGSGSYEQYF
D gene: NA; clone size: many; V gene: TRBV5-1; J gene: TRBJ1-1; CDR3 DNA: TGCGCCAGCAGCTTGATCCATATTGGCACTGAAGCTTTCTTT; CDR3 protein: CASSLIHIGTEAFF
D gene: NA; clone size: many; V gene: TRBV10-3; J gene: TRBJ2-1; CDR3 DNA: TGTGCCATCAGTGGATTCCGGGACTGGAGCTCCTACAATGAGCAGTTCTTC; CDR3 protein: CAISGFRDWSSYNEQFF
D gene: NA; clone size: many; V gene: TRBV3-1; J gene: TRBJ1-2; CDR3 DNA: TGTGCCAGCAGCCCCCAAGGAGTGGGCTACACCTTC; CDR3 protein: CASSPQGVGYTF
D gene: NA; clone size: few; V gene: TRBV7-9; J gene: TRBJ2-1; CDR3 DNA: TGTGCCAGCAGCGCGTATAAGGGCCTTATGACCTACAATGAGCAGTTCTTC; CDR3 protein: CASSAYKGLMTYNEQFF
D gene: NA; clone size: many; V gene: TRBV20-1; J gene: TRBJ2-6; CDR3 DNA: TGCAGTGCTAGAGACAACACCTTTGGGGCCAACGTCCTGACTTTC; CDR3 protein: CSARDNTFGANVLTF
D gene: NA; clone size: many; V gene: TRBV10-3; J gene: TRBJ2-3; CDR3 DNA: TGTGCCATCAGTGAGAGGGACTTGATGACAGATACGCAGTATTTT; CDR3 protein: CAISERDLMTDTQYF
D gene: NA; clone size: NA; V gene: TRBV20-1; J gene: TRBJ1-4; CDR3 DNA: TGCAGTGCTAGAGATCTTCAGGACGCAACTAATGAAAAACTGTTTTTT; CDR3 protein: CSARDLQDATNEKLFF
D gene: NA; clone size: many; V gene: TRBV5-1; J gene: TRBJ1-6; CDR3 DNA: TGCGCCAGCAGCATCGAATTCGGGGTGACCCTCCACTTT; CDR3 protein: CASSIEFGVTLHF
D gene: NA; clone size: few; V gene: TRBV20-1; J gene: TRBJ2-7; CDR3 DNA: TGCAGTGCCTCCGGAGGGGGACGCCACGAGCAGTACTTC; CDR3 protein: CSASGGGRHEQYF
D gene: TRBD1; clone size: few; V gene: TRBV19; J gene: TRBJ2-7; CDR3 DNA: TGTGCCAGTAGTCACCGGGACAGGCGCTACTACGAGCAGTACTTC; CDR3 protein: CASSHRDRRYYEQYF
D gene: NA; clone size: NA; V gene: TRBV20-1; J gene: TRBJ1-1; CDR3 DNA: TGCAGTGTTTCAGGGGCCGCGACTGAAGCTTTCTTT; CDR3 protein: CSVSGAATEAFF
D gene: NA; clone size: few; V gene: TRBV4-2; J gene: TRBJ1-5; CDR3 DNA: TGTGCCAGCAGCCAAGATGGCCAGGGGAATCAGCCCCAGCATTTT; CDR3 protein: CASSQDGQGNQPQHF
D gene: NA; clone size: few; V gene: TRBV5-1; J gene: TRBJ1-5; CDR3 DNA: TGCGCCAGCAGCCCGCGGGACATCTACCTTAATAGCAATCAGCCCCAGCATTTT; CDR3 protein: CASSPRDIYLNSNQPQHF
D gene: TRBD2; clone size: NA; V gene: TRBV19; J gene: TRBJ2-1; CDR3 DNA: TGTGCCAGTAGTATGATAGCGGGTAGACTAGCGGGTTACAATGAGCAGTTCTTC; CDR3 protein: CASSMIAGRLAGYNEQFF
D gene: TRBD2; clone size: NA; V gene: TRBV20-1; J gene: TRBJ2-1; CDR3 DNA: TGCAGTGCTAGCGGGAGGGAAAACAATGAGCAGTTCTTC; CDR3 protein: CSASGRENNEQFF
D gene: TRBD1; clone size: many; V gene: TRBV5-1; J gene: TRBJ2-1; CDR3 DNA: TGCGCCAGCAGCTTTTTCACAGGGGCCCAGGTACACAATGAGCAGTTCTTC; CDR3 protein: CASSFFTGAQVHNEQFF
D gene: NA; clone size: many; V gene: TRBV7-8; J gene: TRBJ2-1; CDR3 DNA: TGTGCCAGCAGCTTAAAAGGAGTAGGTCGATCCTACAATGAGCAGTTCTTC; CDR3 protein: CASSLKGVGRSYNEQFF
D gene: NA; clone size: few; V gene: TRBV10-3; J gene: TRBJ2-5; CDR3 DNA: TGTGCCATCAGTGAGCGAGGTCAAGGCGGAGAGACCCAGTACTTC; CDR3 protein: CAISERGQGGETQYF
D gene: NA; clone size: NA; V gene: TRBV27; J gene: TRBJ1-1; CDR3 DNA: TGTGCCAGCACCCTCAAGGGTTGGGGGCTAGGTGAAGCTTTCTTT; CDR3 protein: CASTLKGWGLGEAFF
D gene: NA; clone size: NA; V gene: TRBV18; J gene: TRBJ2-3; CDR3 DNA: TGTGCCAGCTCACTAACTGCCCGGGCCACTCGCACAGATACGCAGTATTTT; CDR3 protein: CASSLTARATRTDTQYF
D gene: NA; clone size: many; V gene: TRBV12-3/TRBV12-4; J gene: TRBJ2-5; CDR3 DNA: TGTGCCAGCAGTTTTGATCCGCGGGAAGAGACCCAGTACTTC; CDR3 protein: CASSFDPREETQYF
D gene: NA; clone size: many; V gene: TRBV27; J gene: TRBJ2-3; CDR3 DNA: TGTGCCAGCAGTCCTTCCTGGGCGACTAGCACAGATACGCAGTATTTT; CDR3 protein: CASSPSWATSTDTQYF
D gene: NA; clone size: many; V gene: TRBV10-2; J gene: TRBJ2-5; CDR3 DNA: TGCGCCAGCAGTGCAGACTCTCAAGAGACCCAGTACTTC; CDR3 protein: CASSADSQETQYF
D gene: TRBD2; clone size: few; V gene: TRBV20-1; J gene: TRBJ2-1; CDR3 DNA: TGCAGTGCCACGACGGCGGGAGGGCCGAGTGATGAGCAGTTCTTC; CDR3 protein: CSATTAGGPSDEQFF
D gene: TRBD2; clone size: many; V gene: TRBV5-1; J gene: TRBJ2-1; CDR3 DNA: TGCGCCAGCAGCCCTAGGACTAGCGGACTACGGGGAAGCTCCTACAATGAGCAGTTCTTC; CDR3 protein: CASSPRTSGLRGSSYNEQFF
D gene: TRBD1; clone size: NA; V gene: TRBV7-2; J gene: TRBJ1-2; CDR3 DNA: TGTGCCAGCAGCAATCTAGCAGGGGGATTGGGAGGCTACACCTTC; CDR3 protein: CASSNLAGGLGGYTF
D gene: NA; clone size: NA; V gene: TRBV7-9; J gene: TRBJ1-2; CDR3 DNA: TGTGCCAGCAGCTTAGGGCCTTCTTTATGGCAAGGCTACACCTTC; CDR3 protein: CASSLGPSLWQGYTF
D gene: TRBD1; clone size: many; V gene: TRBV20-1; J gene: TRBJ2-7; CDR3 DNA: TGCAGTGCTAGGAAAACTTTCACAGGGGGAAGTCGGCCGTGGGAGCAGTACTTC; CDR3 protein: CSARKTFTGGSRPWEQYF
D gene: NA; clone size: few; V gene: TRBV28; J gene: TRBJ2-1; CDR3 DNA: TGTGCCAACTATCCTGCAGGTGAGGAATCCTACGATGAGCAGTTCTTC; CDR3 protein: CANYPAGEESYDEQFF
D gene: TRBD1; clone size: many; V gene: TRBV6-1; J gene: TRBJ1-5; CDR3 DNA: TGTGCCAGCAACACTCATGGGACAGGGAATAATCAGCCCCAGCATTTT; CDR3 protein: CASNTHGTGNNQPQHF
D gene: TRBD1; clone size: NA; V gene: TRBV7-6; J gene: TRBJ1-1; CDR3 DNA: TGTGCCAGCAGCTCCTACAGGGGGCAGGTGAACACTGAAGCTTTCTTT; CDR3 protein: CASSSYRGQVNTEAFF
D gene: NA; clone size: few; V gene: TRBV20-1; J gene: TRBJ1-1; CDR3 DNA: TGCAGTGCTAGAGATCAGCGGGGTGTGTATCCTGAAGCTTTCTTT; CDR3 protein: CSARDQRGVYPEAFF
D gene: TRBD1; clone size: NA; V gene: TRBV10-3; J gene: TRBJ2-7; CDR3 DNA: TGTGCCATCAGTGCTACCCGGGACAGGGATTTGTACGAGCAGTACTTC; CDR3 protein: CAISATRDRDLYEQYF
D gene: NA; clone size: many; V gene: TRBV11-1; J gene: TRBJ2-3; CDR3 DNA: TGTGCCAGCAGCCCTAGAGTCGGGACAGATACGCAGTATTTT; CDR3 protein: CASSPRVGTDTQYF
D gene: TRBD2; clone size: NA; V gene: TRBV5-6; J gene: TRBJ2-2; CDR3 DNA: TGTGCCAGCAGCTTCCCTAGCGGGAAATACACCGGGGAGCTGTTTTTT; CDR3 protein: CASSFPSGKYTGELFF
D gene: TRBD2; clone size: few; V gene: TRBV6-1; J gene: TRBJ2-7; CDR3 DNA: TGTGCCAGCAGCCGGGGACTAGCGGGAGGTGACTACGAGCAGTACTTC; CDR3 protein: CASSRGLAGGDYEQYF
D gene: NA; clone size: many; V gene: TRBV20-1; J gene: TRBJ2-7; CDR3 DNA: TGCAGTGCTAGAGAACCTAGACTAGAAGGAACCTACGAGCAGTACTTC; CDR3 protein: CSAREPRLEGTYEQYF
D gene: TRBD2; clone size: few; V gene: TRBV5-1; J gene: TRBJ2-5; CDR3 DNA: TGCGCCAGCAGCTTCCTTGGACTAGCGGCTTCCAGGGGGGAGACCCAGTACTTC; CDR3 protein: CASSFLGLAASRGETQYF
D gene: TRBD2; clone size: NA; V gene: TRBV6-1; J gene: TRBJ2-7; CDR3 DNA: TGTGCCAGCAGGGAGAGGACTAGCGGGACCCTCTACGAGCAGTACTTC; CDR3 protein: CASRERTSGTLYEQYF
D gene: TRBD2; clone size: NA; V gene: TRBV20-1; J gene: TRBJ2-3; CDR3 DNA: TGCAGTGCTAACACCTTCCTAGCGGGAAACACAGATACGCAGTATTTT; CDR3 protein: CSANTFLAGNTDTQYF
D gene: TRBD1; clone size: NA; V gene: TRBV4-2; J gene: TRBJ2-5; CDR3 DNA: TGTGCCAGCAGCCACCCGGACAGGGCCGAGACCCAGTACTTC; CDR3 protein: CASSHPDRAETQYF
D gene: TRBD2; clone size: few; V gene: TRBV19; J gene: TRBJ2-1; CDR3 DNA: TGTGCCAGTAGTATAGGACTAGCGGGAGGACCAGCCAATGAGCAGTTCTTC; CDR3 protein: CASSIGLAGGPANEQFF
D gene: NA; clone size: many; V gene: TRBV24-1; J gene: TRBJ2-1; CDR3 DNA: TGTGCCACCAGTGACTCTTACAATGAGCAGTTCTTC; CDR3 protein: CATSDSYNEQFF
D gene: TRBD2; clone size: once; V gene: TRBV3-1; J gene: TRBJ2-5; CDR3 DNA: TGTGCCAGCAGCCGAGGGACTAGCCGTCTAGAGACCCAGTACTTC; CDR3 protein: CASSRGTSRLETQYF
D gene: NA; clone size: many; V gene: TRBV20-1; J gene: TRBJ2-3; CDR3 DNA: TGCAGTGCCACACGTCCAGGTCTAGGTACGCAGTATTTT; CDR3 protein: CSATRPGLGTQYF
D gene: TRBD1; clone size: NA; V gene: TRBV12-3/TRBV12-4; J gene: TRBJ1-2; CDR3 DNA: TGTGCCAGCAGTATGAGACAGGGCCTTCATGGCTACACCTTC; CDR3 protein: CASSMRQGLHGYTF
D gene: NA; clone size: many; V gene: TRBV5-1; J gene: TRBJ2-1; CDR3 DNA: TGCGCCAGCAATCTTCCGGCCTACAATGAGCAGTTCTTC; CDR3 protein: CASNLPAYNEQFF